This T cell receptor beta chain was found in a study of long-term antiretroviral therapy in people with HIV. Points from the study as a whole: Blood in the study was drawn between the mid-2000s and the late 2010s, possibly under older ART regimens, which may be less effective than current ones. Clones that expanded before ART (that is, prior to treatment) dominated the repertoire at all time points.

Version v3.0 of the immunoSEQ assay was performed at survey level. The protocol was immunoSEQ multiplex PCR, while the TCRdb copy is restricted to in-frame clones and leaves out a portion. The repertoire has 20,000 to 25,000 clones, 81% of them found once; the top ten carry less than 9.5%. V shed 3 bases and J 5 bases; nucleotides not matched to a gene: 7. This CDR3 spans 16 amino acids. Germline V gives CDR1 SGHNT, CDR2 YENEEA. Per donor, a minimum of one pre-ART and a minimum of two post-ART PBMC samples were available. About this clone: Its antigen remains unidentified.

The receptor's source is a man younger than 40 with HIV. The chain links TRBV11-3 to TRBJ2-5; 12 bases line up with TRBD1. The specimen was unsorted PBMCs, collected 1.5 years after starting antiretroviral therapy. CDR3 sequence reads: CASSLGTGGAEETQYF. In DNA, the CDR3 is TGTGCCAGCAGCTTGGGGACAGGGGGCGCGGAGGAGACCCAGTACTTC.